This record concerns one T cell receptor (beta chain) sequence. These data originate in a study of blood T cell repertoires in COVID-19. Germline V CDR1 and CDR2: ENHRY, SYGVKD. CDR3 size: 13 residues. The trim removed 6 bases at V and 7 bases at J, leaving 5 bases unmatched. Original data processing: Counts of nucleated cells, estimated from reference gene primer amplification, were obtained. Profiling relied on immunoSEQ multiplex PCR, and the TCRdb table lists in-frame clones only, not all of them. V, J and clone size reflect that table, while D and trimming were determined from the DNA. The table lists roughly 440,000 clones, 70% to 90% of them singletons, with roughly an eighth in the top ten. Seattle researchers signed up patients amid active infection and tracked them longitudinally.

This sequence originates from a woman in her forties or fifties with COVID-19, enrolled during active disease. The specimen was peripheral blood. The gene calls are TRBV10-3 and TRBJ1-5; 8 nucleotides line up with TRBD1. CDR3 sequence (DNA): TGTGCCATCAGCGACAGGGGCGGCCAGCCCCAGCATTTT. Its protein product is CAISDRGGQPQHF.